This T cell receptor (beta chain) was profiled in a study of cytomegalovirus exposure and HLA in healthy donors. This clone was picked up one time. The antigen remains unidentified. The study, taken as a whole, reports: Rare TCR sequences predominated, though certain public TCRs were found in many donors.

Germline assignment: CDR1 SGHRS and CDR2 YFSETQ. This CDR3 is 17 amino acids long. Germline trimming cut 4 bases from V and 1 base from J; bases unmatched to any gene: 11. The PCR employed 60 Vbeta primers together with 13 Jbeta primers. The repertoire was sequenced with immunoSEQ multiplex PCR; TCRdb's copy has only in-frame clones and lacks some. The data contain 160,000 or so clones, around 85% of them singletons. The sequenced material came from PBMCs. The chain employs TRBV5-1 and TRBJ1-5; 7 bases are a match to TRBD1. This receptor was obtained from a woman aged 25 to 45 in good health and CMV-seronegative. The CDR3 nucleotides are TGCGCCAGCAGCCCTGGGGGACAGACCTGGAGCAATCAGCCCCAGCATTTT. Residues: CASSPGGQTWSNQPQHF.